The 2 T cell receptor beta chains given below trace back to one sample, sequenced in a study of T cells in tumors after PD-1 blockade. Clones were read by immunoSEQ multiplex PCR, and TCRdb kept only the in-frame ones, dropping some. The sample yields fewer than 50,000 clones, 81% seen once. Specimen: PBMCs, collected before anti-PD-1 treatment. These receptors were taken from a human donor with basal cell carcinoma.

The chain has TRBV28 and TRBJ2-7; TRBD1 matches at 8 bases. Germline CDR1 MDHEN, CDR2 SYDVKM. The ends lost 4 bases at V and 3 bases at J; junction bases unmatched: 5. CDR3 length equals 14 residues. CDR3 coding DNA: TGTGCCAGCAGTTCCACAGGGGGAGGCTACGAGCAGTACTTC. Translation gives CASSSTGGGYEQYF.

This clone was observed once. The gene calls are TRBV5-4 and TRBJ2-1, with D possibly called TRBD1 or TRBD2 (5 bases each). Trimming cost V 4 bases and J 7 bases, with 9 bases left between them. Germline lookup yields CDR1 SGHNT and CDR2 YYREEE (reference sequence). The CDR3 sequence is 12 residues long. The DNA for the CDR3 is TGTGCCAGCAGCGGGGGATTAAATGAGCAGTTCTTC. It is translated as CASSGGLNEQFF.